The TCR beta chain described here comes from a study of T-cell reconstitution after alpha-beta-depleted transplantation in children. This sample's TCRbeta library carried unique molecular identifier barcodes. TCRdb redid the calling of the PCR reads with MiXCR, one entry per CDR3 protein. The data contain about 360,000 distinct CDR3 sequences, 10% to 15% of them singletons. The CDR3 extends over 15 amino acids. The V gene's germline CDR1 is MNHEY and CDR2 SVGEGT. Trimming took off 5 bases at V and 2 bases at J, with 14 bases between the two ends. Material: PBMCs, obtained from the stem cell graft. The V gene is TRBV6-2 or TRBV6-3, the J gene TRBJ2-3; a possible D gene is TRBD2 (6 bases). The sequence came from a human donor who donated a stem cell graft to a child with Fanconi anemia. The CDR3: CASSPAGGTTDTQYF. The CDR3 nucleotides read TGTGCCAGCAGTCCCGCCGGGGGAACCACAGATACGCAGTATTTT.